This T cell receptor beta chain was captured in a study of shared clonotypes between healthy human individuals. About the study: The study used three CD4 naive, three CD4 memory, two CD8 naive and one CD8 memory plate per donor.

Of note for this clone: The antigen is unknown. The same CDR3 is also encoded by other DNA sequences in this sample.

Study-level results: Naive CD4 clonotypes overlapped across a handful of donors at roughly 5.1%.

Authors' analysis steps: ImmunoSEQ junction-only sequences lacked quality scores, so their filtering differed. Produced via immunoSEQ multiplex PCR; TCRdb's table is partial and in-frame only. V and J calls plus clone size are reproduced from that table; the DNA served to infer D and trimming. Of 150,000 to 200,000 clones in the sample, approximately 95% are singletons; the top ten hold 0.067%. The sequencing sample was made of naive CD4+ T cells sorted from blood. Indicated subset: CD45RA+ positively selected. The clonotype was recovered from a woman in her thirties in good health.

CDR3 sequence (DNA): TGTGCCAGCAGCTTACGGGGGAACACTGAAGCTTTCTTT. Amino acid sequence: CASSLRGNTEAFF. The chain combines TRBV7-9 with TRBJ1-1; D uncertain. There are 13 residues in the CDR3. Per the germline V gene, CDR1 is SEHNR and CDR2 is FQNEAQ (reference sequence). Deletions cut 2 bases from V and 1 base from J, with 5 bases between. The full variable domain, its missing parts supplied by reference TRBV7-9 and TRBJ1-1, is DTGVSQNPRHKITKRGQNVTFRCDPISEHNRLYWYRQTLGQGPEFLTYFQNEAQLEKSRLLSDRFSAERPKGSFSTLEIQRTEQGDSAMYLCASSLRGNTEAFFGQGTRLTVV.